This TCR beta chain was retrieved from a study of blood T cell repertoires in COVID-19. Study-wide background: Material from acute and convalescent COVID-19 was sourced from the United States, Italy and Spain. T cells, B-cell-depleted T cells, or PBMCs provided the cDNA or gDNA that served as material.

Original handling: Amplifying reference gene primers gave estimates of nucleated cell counts. Produced via immunoSEQ multiplex PCR; TCRdb's table is partial and in-frame only. The V and J calls and clone size are taken from that table; D and trimming were inferred from the DNA. The repertoire holds about 180,000 clones, about 89% seen once, with less than 2% in the top ten. Trimming removed 5 bases at V and 1 base at J, with 17 bases between. CDR3 length: 17 amino acids. The germline V gene encodes CDR1 LNHDA and CDR2 SQIVND (reference sequence). This receptor was taken from a man aged 18 to 30 who had recovered from COVID-19. This rearrangement joins TRBV19 to TRBJ2-2; no reliable D call. The sample consisted of peripheral blood. The CDR3 protein is CASSRSDVFLNTGELFF. CDR3 sequence (DNA): TGTGCCAGTAGTCGGAGTGACGTTTTTTTGAACACCGGGGAGCTGTTTTTT.